The 26 T cell receptor beta chains listed next were all sequenced from one sample in a study of blood T cell repertoires in COVID-19. TCRdb's copy holds only in-frame clones and misses some; the assay was immunoSEQ multiplex PCR. The sample has roughly 110,000 clones, approximately 88% seen once. Sequencing used peripheral blood. The receptors derive from a woman in her seventies with acute or convalescent COVID-19.

The chain employs TRBV5-4 and TRBJ2-2; 12 nucleotides line up with TRBD2. This CDR3 contains 16 residues. J was trimmed by 5 bases and V by 5 bases; bases with no gene match: 7. Germline CDR1 and CDR2: SGHNT and YYREEE (reference sequence). CDR3 coding DNA: TGTGCCAGCAGTTCCGGGACTAGCGGGTGGACCGGGGAGCTGTTTTTT. It translates to CASSSGTSGWTGELFF. The complete variable domain, with remaining parts taken from reference TRBV5-4 and TRBJ2-2, reads ETGVTQSPTHLIKTRGQQVTLRCSSQSGHNTVSWYQQALGQGPQFIFQYYREEENGRGNFPPRFSGLQFPNYSSELNVNALELDDSALYLCASSSGTSGWTGELFFGEGSRLTVL.

The rearrangement uses TRBV3-1 (or the pseudogene TRBV3-2) and TRBJ2-1, with 12 bases that match TRBD2. Unmatched junction bases numbered 2, after V lost 0 bases and J lost 8 bases. There are 15 residues in the CDR3. From germline, CDR1 is LGHDT and CDR2 YNNKEL (reference sequence). The CDR3 DNA reads as TGTGCCAGCAGCCAAGAGACTAGCGGGAGCTATGAGCAGTTCTTC. Translation: CASSQETSGSYEQFF.

V is TRBV6-5 and J is TRBJ2-2, with 7 positions matching TRBD2. The CDR3 extends over 15 amino acids. Germline V gene sequence: CDR1 MNHEY, CDR2 SVGAGI. Trimming cost V 5 bases and J 5 bases; bases outside gene matches: 8. Here the CDR3 DNA reads TGTGCCAGCAGTCGGGAGGACGGAAAGACCGGGGAGCTGTTTTTT. It is translated as CASSREDGKTGELFF.

The CDR3 sequence is CASSQLHRGGYTF. In DNA form, the CDR3 reads TGCGCCAGCAGCCAATTGCACAGGGGTGGCTACACCTTC. The chain uses TRBV4-1 and TRBJ1-2, with TRBD1 matching 7 bases. Per germline, CDR1 MGHRA and CDR2 YSYEKL. This CDR3 has 13 amino acids. Trimming took 2 bases from V and 7 from J; bases not matched to a gene: 4.

This clone was seen just once. This chain uses TRBV28 with TRBJ1-4; the D is unclear. There are 11 residues in the CDR3. Germline V gene data show CDR1 as MDHEN and CDR2 as SYDVKM. Trimming shortened V by 8 bases and J by 4 bases, and 5 bases separated the two germline ends. This chain's CDR3 is CASVNNEKLFF. CDR3 nucleotides: TGTGCCAGCGTAAATAATGAAAAACTGTTTTTT. The entire variable domain, with the rest obtained from reference TRBV28 and TRBJ1-4, is as follows: DVKVTQSSRYLVKRTGEKVFLECVQDMDHENMFWYRQDPGLGLRLIYFSYDVKMKEKGDIPEGYSVSREKKERFSLILESASTNQTSMYLCASVNNEKLFFGSGTQLSVL.

This rearrangement joins TRBV6-2 or TRBV6-3 to TRBJ2-2; the D gene is possibly TRBD2 (6 bases). The CDR3 spans 13 residues. Germline CDR1 is MNHEY and CDR2 is SVGEGT. V was trimmed by 2 bases and J by 7 bases, leaving 8 bases between them. The CDR3, as DNA: TGTGCCAGCAGTTACATGGGAGGCGGGGAGCTGTTTTTT. This codes for CASSYMGGGELFF.

DNA of the CDR3: TGTGCCAGCAGCTCGACCCGTGGGACAGACAACGAGCAGTACTTC. This gives the protein CASSSTRGTDNEQYF. The V and J genes are TRBV11-2 and TRBJ2-7; TRBD1 agrees at 7 bases. Germline CDR1 reads SGHAT; CDR2 reads FQNNGV. J was trimmed by 5 bases and V by 4 bases; bases with no gene match: 11. CDR3 length: 15 amino acids.

The rearrangement uses TRBV5-1 and TRBJ2-5; 9 bases line up with TRBD1. The CDR3 runs to 14 residues. With V trimmed by 4 bases and J by 5 bases, 6 bases remained unmatched. Germline V gene data show CDR1 as SGHRS and CDR2 as YFSETQ. CDR3 in amino acids: CASSQQGAVETQYF. The CDR3 bases are TGCGCCAGCAGCCAACAGGGGGCCGTTGAGACCCAGTACTTC.

DNA for the CDR3: TGTGCCAGCAGCCATCAAGGGGCCGGCTACACCTTC. Translated, it gives CASSHQGAGYTF. The chain carries TRBV14 and TRBJ1-2; tentatively, D is TRBD1 (5 bases). V lost 3 bases and J lost 8, with 10 bases in between. The V gene's germline CDR1 is SGHDN and CDR2 FVKESK. This CDR3 spans 12 amino acids.

The rearrangement links TRBV19 to TRBJ1-1, with 7 bases fitting TRBD1. Unmatched junction bases numbered 8, after V lost 6 bases and J lost 4 bases. There are 14 residues in the CDR3. The germline V gene has CDR1 LNHDA and CDR2 SQIVND (reference sequence). The CDR3 DNA reads as TGTGCCAGTAGCCGACAGGGAAGAGGCACTGAAGCTTTCTTT. Protein product: CASSRQGRGTEAFF.

This clone was counted between two and nine times. The J gene is TRBJ2-5, the V gene TRBV6-6; 8 bases match TRBD1. V lost 10 bases, J lost 5 bases, and 15 bases stayed unmatched. The germline V gene encodes CDR1 MNHNY and CDR2 SVGAGI (reference sequence). The CDR3 is 15 residues long. The CDR3 is CATRATDRDEETQYF. The CDR3 DNA reads TGTGCCACTAGGGCCACGGACAGGGATGAGGAGACCCAGTACTTC.

The chain links TRBV7-9 to TRBJ2-5; no definite D call. Per the germline V gene, CDR1 is SEHNR and CDR2 is FQNEAQ (reference sequence). Trimming shortened V by 9 bases and J by 6 bases, and 17 bases separated the two germline ends. This CDR3 has 13 amino acids. The CDR3 loop is CASGAIPSQTQYF. CDR3 coding DNA: TGTGCCAGTGGAGCGATTCCGTCGCAGACCCAGTACTTC.

As to this clone: This specimen includes other DNA sequences encoding the same CDR3. The chain combines TRBV5-1 with TRBJ2-7, with 9 bases fitting TRBD1. This CDR3 is built from 13 residues. The V segment lost 5 bases and the J segment 0 bases; nucleotides outside the gene matches: 0. The germline V gene has CDR1 SGHRS and CDR2 YFSETQ. CDR3 bases: TGCGCCAGCAGACAGGGGGCCTCCTACGAGCAGTACTTC. This translates into CASRQGASYEQYF.

The V call is TRBV7-6, the J call TRBJ2-1; D perhaps matches TRBD1 (5 bases). Germline V lookup: CDR1 SGHVS, CDR2 FNYEAQ. Trimming left V 6 bases short and J 0 bases short, with 12 bases between. This CDR3 contains 15 residues. CDR3 bases: TGTGCCAGCAGTCCTACTACAGGCTCCTACAATGAGCAGTTCTTC. Its translation is CASSPTTGSYNEQFF.

This clone was seen once. The rearrangement joins TRBV15 to TRBJ2-2; D gene ambiguous. The CDR3 spans 16 residues. Between the trimmed V and J ends, which lost 0 bases and 4 bases, there was a span of 12 bases. Germline V CDR1 and CDR2: LNHNV, YYDKDF (reference sequence). This CDR3 is CATSRDELAVTGELFF. The CDR3 nucleotides are TGTGCCACCAGCAGAGATGAATTAGCAGTCACCGGGGAGCTGTTTTTT.

The rearrangement links TRBV19 to TRBJ2-3; the match to TRBD2 covers 14 bases. With 5 bases clipped from V and 3 bases from J, the junction kept 4 bases outside the gene matches. The CDR3 contains 16 residues. Germline V lookup: CDR1 LNHDA, CDR2 SQIVND (reference sequence). The CDR3 bases are TGTGCCAGTAGTTCGACTAGCGGGAGGGGAACAGATACGCAGTATTTT. Translation: CASSSTSGRGTDTQYF. Variable domain in full (rest from reference TRBV19 and TRBJ2-3): DGGITQSPKYLFRKEGQNVTLSCEQNLNHDAMYWYRQDPGQGLRLIYYSQIVNDFQKGDIAEGYSVSREKKESFPLTVTSAQKNPTAFYLCASSSTSGRGTDTQYFGPGTRLTVL.

The chain employs TRBV2 and TRBJ1-1; a weak D match, TRBD1 (5 bases). In germline, CDR1 is SNHLY, CDR2 FYNNEI. The CDR3 runs 15 residues. V was cut by 6 bases and J by 0 bases, with 14 bases left in between. CDR3 nucleotides: TGTGCCAGCAGCAGGTCGGGGGGGATGAACACTGAAGCTTTCTTT. This encodes CASSRSGGMNTEAFF.

V is TRBV6-6 and J is TRBJ2-3; TRBD1 might be the D (5 bases). Trimming left V 0 bases short and J 4 bases short, with 11 bases between. CDR3 length: 15 amino acids. The V gene's germline CDR1 is MNHNY and CDR2 SVGAGI (reference sequence). CDR3: CASSYSKGWADTQYF. The CDR3 DNA is TGTGCCAGCAGTTACTCGAAGGGGTGGGCAGATACGCAGTATTTT.

The V and J genes are TRBV5-6 and TRBJ2-3, with 7 bases identical to TRBD2. This CDR3 is 15 amino acids long. The junction had 11 bases not matched to a gene; V was cut back by 4 bases and J by 6 bases. Per the germline V gene, CDR1 is SGHDT and CDR2 is YYEEEE. The CDR3 loop reads CASSPSGRRRDTQYF. The CDR3 DNA is TGTGCCAGCAGCCCTAGCGGTCGCCGTAGGGATACGCAGTATTTT.

A single count supports this clone. The chain is built from TRBV4-1 and TRBJ2-1; 7 nucleotides match TRBD2. This CDR3 has 17 residues. Trimming took 0 bases from V and 0 from J; bases not matched to a gene: 5. In germline, CDR1 is MGHRA, CDR2 YSYEKL. The CDR3 sequence is CASSQDREESSYNEQFF. The CDR3 nucleotides are TGCGCCAGCAGCCAAGATCGGGAGGAGAGCTCCTACAATGAGCAGTTCTTC.

The chain has TRBV3-1 (or the pseudogene TRBV3-2) and TRBJ2-7; D gene ambiguous. CDR1 is LGHDT and CDR2 is YNNKEL in the germline V gene (reference sequence). V was shortened by 0 bases and J by 2 bases, with 11 bases between the two germline ends. The CDR3 has 15 residues. CDR3 region: CASSQDLVEPYEQYF. The CDR3 DNA follows: TGTGCCAGCAGCCAAGATCTAGTCGAGCCCTACGAGCAGTACTTC.

The DNA for the CDR3 is TGTGCCAGCAGGACCGAGGCAGCAGTTGGCGAGCAGTACTTC. Its protein product is CASRTEAAVGEQYF. This chain uses TRBV6-5 with TRBJ2-7; D is unresolved. V was clipped by 6 bases and J by 6 bases, with 18 bases between them. The CDR3 sequence is 14 residues long. CDR1 is MNHEY, CDR2 SVGAGI, per germline.

In regard to this clone: One end of the junction varies from germline; a read error may be responsible. The chain employs TRBV12-3 or TRBV12-4 and TRBJ2-7; 10 bases are a match to TRBD1. The CDR3 is made up of 11 amino acids. The CDR3 nucleotides are TGTGCCAGCAGTCCGGGACAGGGGTTTAACTTC. It yields the protein CASSPGQGFNF.

This clone was seen just once. This chain uses TRBV21-1 with TRBJ1-5; the table's TRBD1 call for D was not verified on the DNA. TRBV21-1 is reported as a pseudogene. This CDR3 has 19 residues. The CDR3 here is CASTRGWTGRLYSNQPQHF. Here the CDR3 DNA reads TGTGCCAGCACGCGAGGGTGGACAGGGAGACTGTATAGCAATCAGCCCCAGCATTTT.

The chain recombines TRBV25-1 with TRBJ2-2, with D possibly matching TRBD2 (5 bases). In germline, CDR1 is MGHDK, CDR2 SYGVNS. V lost 1 base to trimming and J lost 3 bases, with 12 bases between them. The CDR3 runs 16 residues. The CDR3 here is CASSEFRGLDTGELFF. CDR3 bases: TGTGCCAGCAGTGAATTCCGAGGACTGGACACCGGGGAGCTGTTTTTT.

The genes are TRBV7-2 and TRBJ1-1; TRBD1 aligns across 11 bases. CDR1 is SGHTA, CDR2 FQGNSA, per germline. CDR3 size: 15 residues. With 4 bases clipped from V and 3 bases from J, the junction kept 4 bases outside the gene matches. CDR3 nucleotides: TGTGCCAGCAGCTCCCGGACAGGGGGCGACACTGAAGCTTTCTTT. It specifies CASSSRTGGDTEAFF.